This TCR beta chain derives from a study of T cell changes during pregnancy in multiple sclerosis. The assay was immunoSEQ multiplex PCR, and TCRdb's table has in-frame clones only and misses some. The data contain approximately 90,000 clones, 94% of them singletons. Germline V gene data show CDR1 as SSHAT and CDR2 as FNYEAQ (reference sequence). V shed 1 base, J shed 6 bases, and the junction held 7 bases outside the gene matches. The CDR3 loop spans 15 amino acids. The chain carries TRBV7-7 and TRBJ2-3; 7 bases fit TRBD1. The sample was peripheral blood, taken in the third trimester of pregnancy. The clonotype was recovered from a female donor with multiple sclerosis, enrolled in a pregnancy study. For the CDR3, the DNA is TGTGCCAGCAGCTTAGGTCTCCCGGGACAGGATACGCAGTATTTT. It yields the protein CASSLGLPGQDTQYF.